The 20 T cell receptor beta chains below were found in one sample sequenced in a study of blood T cells in healthy people across ages (dated by TCRdb to 2013 to 2016). The receptor library was made with 5' RACE. A second about 7 to 12 cycle PCR used a sample-barcoded 5' primer and a J-beta primer mix. TCRdb applied fastp at Q25 and MiXCR to the public reads, then kept only in-frame beta chains. Rows with a matching CDR3 protein are joined into one entry that keeps the most common DNA and genes. The sample contains approximately 1,700,000 distinct CDR3 sequences, approximately 40% of them found a single time. Of the sample, about 21% is held by the ten largest clones. The sample comprised blood. These receptor sequences come from a human donor in good health.

This clonotype was observed a few times. This chain connects TRBV29-1 to TRBJ2-1; D is possibly TRBD2 (5 bases). Germline V gives CDR1 SQVTM, CDR2 ANQGSEA. Trimming removed 4 bases from V and 13 bases from J, with 23 bases in between. This CDR3 is 14 amino acids long. CDR3 coding DNA: TGCAGCGTTGGGGTCCTTTCAGTGGGAGAGACCCAGTTCTTC. Residues: CSVGVLSVGETQFF.

This rearrangement joins TRBV24-1 to TRBJ2-1; D may be TRBD1 (5 bases). This CDR3 has 15 residues. From germline, CDR1 is KGHDR and CDR2 SFDVKD. The V end was cut by 5 bases, the J end by 0 bases, with 10 bases between. CDR3 DNA: TGTGCCACCAGTGTGAAGGGGTTCTCCTACAATGAGCAGTTCTTC. The encoded protein is CATSVKGFSYNEQFF.

The table lists this clonotype with a few counts. CDR3 in amino acids: CASSLVHPGNTEAFF. The DNA for the CDR3 is TGCGCCAGCAGCTTGGTACACCCGGGGAACACTGAAGCTTTCTTT. The rearrangement joins TRBV5-1 to TRBJ1-1; D remains unclear. V dropped 0 bases and J dropped 1 base, with 10 bases sitting between them. Germline V gene data show CDR1 as SGHRS and CDR2 as YFSETQ. This CDR3 is 15 amino acids long. The complete variable domain, with remaining parts taken from reference TRBV5-1 and TRBJ1-1, reads KAGVTQTPRYLIKTRGQQVTLSCSPISGHRSVSWYQQTPGQGLQFLFEYFSETQRNKGNFPGRFSGRQFSNSRSEMNVSTLELGDSALYLCASSLVHPGNTEAFFGQGTRLTVV.

This chain joins TRBV2 and TRBJ2-5; a weak D match, TRBD1 (6 bases). This CDR3 has 15 amino acids. V was cut by 6 bases and J by 5 bases, with 19 bases left in between. The germline V gene has CDR1 SNHLY and CDR2 FYNNEI. The CDR3 coding sequence is TGTGCCAGCAGGGCTAAAACAGGGCCGGGGGAGACCCAGTACTTC. Residues: CASRAKTGPGETQYF.

J is TRBJ2-5 and V is TRBV7-9; TRBD1 matches 7 bases. The J call may be wrong; the DNA end is better matched by TRBJ2-7. The CDR3 contains 12 residues. Looked up from germline, CDR1 is SEHNR and CDR2 is FQNEAQ (reference sequence). The DNA of the CDR3 is TGTGCCTCAAGGACAGGATCGGGCGAGCAGTACTTC. Translated, it gives CASRTGSGEQYF.

This clonotype was counted a few times. The chain carries TRBV20-1 and TRBJ2-1; D gene ambiguous. Germline V gene lookup returns CDR1 DFQATT and CDR2 SNEGSKA (reference sequence). The CDR3 extends over 10 amino acids. V lost 5 bases to trimming and J lost 5 bases, with 4 bases between them. The CDR3 coding sequence is TGCAGTGCTGTAAACAATGAGCAGTTCTTC. Residues: CSAVNNEQFF.

This clonotype came up a few times. The V call is TRBV6-5, the J call TRBJ2-1; TRBD2 agrees at 11 bases. The junction had 9 bases not matched to a gene; V was cut back by 5 bases and J by 12 bases. The germline CDR1 and CDR2 sequences are MNHEY and SVGAGI. The CDR3 consists of 14 residues. CDR3 DNA sequence: TGTGCCAGCAGTAACCAACTAGCGGGGGTTGGGCAGTTCTTC. It encodes CASSNQLAGVGQFF.

V gene TRBV11-1 combines with J gene TRBJ2-7, with 9 bases lining up with TRBD1. With 3 bases clipped from V and 4 bases from J, the junction kept 7 bases outside the gene matches. This CDR3 comprises 15 residues. In germline, CDR1 is SGHAT, CDR2 FQDESV (reference sequence). The CDR3 DNA is TGTGCCAGCAGCTTTAACAGGGGGCGCGAGTACGAGCAGTACTTC. It encodes CASSFNRGREYEQYF.

The CDR3 DNA reads as TGTGCCAGTAGTATACGAGGGCCCCAGCCCCAGCATTTT. It yields the protein CASSIRGPQPQHF. This chain joins TRBV19 and TRBJ1-5; no firm D call. From germline, CDR1 is LNHDA and CDR2 SQIVND (reference sequence). Trimming removed 2 bases at V and 7 bases at J, with 9 bases between. This CDR3 is 13 amino acids long.

This clonotype was found once. As DNA, the CDR3 is TGTGCCAGCAGTGACTCGAACAGAAACATCTATGGCTACACCTTC. Protein: CASSDSNRNIYGYTF. The chain employs TRBV2 and TRBJ1-2; D gene ambiguous. The CDR3 extends over 15 amino acids. The V gene's germline CDR1 is SNHLY and CDR2 FYNNEI. The V and J ends lost 3 bases and 4 bases respectively, with 15 bases between them.

The DNA for the CDR3 is TGTGCCAGCAGCTTAAACAGGGGGGATGGCTACACCTTC. This gives the protein CASSLNRGDGYTF. The V gene is TRBV7-2, the J gene TRBJ1-2; the match to TRBD1 covers 8 bases. Unmatched junction bases numbered 2, after V lost 2 bases and J lost 6 bases. The CDR3 totals 13 residues. Germline V CDR1 and CDR2: SGHTA, FQGNSA.

The chain uses TRBV6-2 or TRBV6-3 and TRBJ2-4, with a tentative D call TRBD2 (5 bases). From germline, CDR1 is MNHEY and CDR2 SVGEGT. V was cut by 2 bases and J by 8 bases, with 16 bases left in between. The CDR3 has 15 amino acids. This CDR3 is CASSYEGIESDIQYF. The CDR3, as DNA: TGTGCCAGCAGTTACGAGGGAATCGAATCGGACATTCAGTACTTC.

This clonotype was counted once. The V gene is TRBV20-1, the J gene TRBJ2-3; D unresolved. Germline V gene lookup returns CDR1 DFQATT and CDR2 SNEGSKA (reference sequence). The CDR3 covers 13 residues. V was trimmed by 1 base and J by 4 bases, leaving 9 bases between them. In nucleotides, the CDR3 is TGCAGTGCTAGAGTTCAGGTGGCAGATACGCAGTATTTT. Protein: CSARVQVADTQYF.

The chain links TRBV7-9 to TRBJ2-4; D uncertain. Matching the DNA end better, TRBJ2-7 makes the J call doubtful. CDR3 size: 17 residues. The germline CDR1 and CDR2 sequences are SEHNR and FQNEAQ (reference sequence). CDR3 nucleotide sequence: TGTGCCAGCAGCTTAGTGTTAGGTAACGACAAGACCTACGAGCAGTACTTC. It is translated as CASSLVLGNDKTYEQYF.

The chain recombines TRBV7-2 with TRBJ2-5; TRBD1 matches 9 bases. The CDR3 is 16 residues long. Trimming at V came to 5 bases and at J to 5 bases, leaving 12 bases not matched to a gene. Germline loops: CDR1 SGHTA, CDR2 FQGNSA. Here the CDR3 reads CASSRMINRGQETQYF. In DNA form, the CDR3 reads TGTGCCAGCAGCCGAATGATAAACAGGGGGCAGGAGACCCAGTACTTC.

There are a few counts of this clonotype. The J gene is TRBJ2-7, the V gene TRBV20-1; D is uncertain. V was pared by 2 bases and J by 3 bases, with 8 bases between. Germline V CDR1 and CDR2: DFQATT, SNEGSKA (reference sequence). This CDR3 contains 12 residues. The chain's CDR3 is CSARTGYYEQYF. CDR3 nucleotides: TGCAGTGCTAGAACGGGCTACTACGAGCAGTACTTC.

The gene calls are TRBV2 and TRBJ2-5; D not resolved. This CDR3 has 14 residues. Germline V gene data show CDR1 as SNHLY and CDR2 as FYNNEI. Trimming stripped 2 bases from V and 3 bases from J, with 10 bases between. CDR3 amino acids: CASSEFGQKETQYF. The CDR3 DNA reads as TGTGCCAGCAGTGAATTCGGGCAGAAAGAGACCCAGTACTTC.

This clonotype was seen more than once but under ten times. The chain joins TRBV24-1 to TRBJ1-1, with unresolved D. Trimming pared 1 base from V and 0 bases from J, leaving 17 bases between. Germline V gene lookup returns CDR1 KGHDR and CDR2 SFDVKD. The CDR3 covers 18 residues. CDR3 sequence: CATSDLSWEEIMNTEAFF. The CDR3 DNA reads as TGTGCCACCAGTGATTTAAGTTGGGAGGAGATCATGAACACTGAAGCTTTCTTT.

V usage is TRBV6-6 and J usage is TRBJ2-3; 9 bases match TRBD1. The V and J ends lost 2 bases and 4 bases, in that order; junction bases with no gene match: 4. The CDR3 is 15 residues long. Looked up from germline, CDR1 is MNHNY and CDR2 is SVGAGI (reference sequence). CDR3 residues: CASSYRGQGSDTQYF. As DNA, the CDR3 is TGTGCCAGCAGTTACCGAGGACAGGGGTCAGATACGCAGTATTTT.

The rearrangement joins TRBV20-1 to TRBJ2-5; TRBD2 matches 12 bases. The V gene end was trimmed by 2 bases and the J gene end by 11 bases; junction bases not matched to a gene: 9. CDR3 size: 14 residues. CDR1 DFQATT and CDR2 SNEGSKA come from the germline V gene (reference sequence). The CDR3 protein is CSARLAGGQNEQYF. CDR3 DNA: TGCAGTGCTAGACTAGCGGGGGGGCAAAATGAGCAGTACTTC.